This TCR beta chain comes out of a study of early T cells in non-severe SARS-CoV-2 infection. The germline CDR1 and CDR2 sequences are LNHDA and SQIVND (reference sequence). This CDR3 region has 15 residues. Trimming cost V 1 base and J 4 bases, with 10 bases left between them. This clonotype was seen many times. Attachment of unique molecular identifiers to individual cDNA molecules was performed. TCRdb re-derived calls from the 5' RACE reads in MiXCR, one entry per CDR3 protein. Of tens of thousands of distinct CDR3 sequences detected, approximately 10% appear once; the ten largest clones hold under 5.5%.

The rearrangement joins TRBV19 to TRBJ2-2, with D perhaps matching TRBD1 (5 bases). Sample: whole blood. The sequence was obtained from an adult who was a healthcare worker with PCR-confirmed SARS-CoV-2 infection or an uninfected control (not recorded which). This CDR3 reads CASSIVPGLTGELFF. CDR3 nucleotide sequence: TGTGCCAGTAGTATAGTACCAGGGCTCACCGGGGAGCTGTTTTTT.